The present TCR beta chain was sequenced within a study of T-cell memory formation after mild COVID-19. Study details: Largely, the TCR clusters proved donor specific.

TCRdb analysed the 5' RACE reads with MiXCR anew, one entry per CDR3 protein. The sample includes tens of thousands of distinct CDR3 sequences, 5.5% to 8.5% of them seen just once. CDR3 size: 12 residues. The germline V and J ends were trimmed by 3 bases and 9 bases, with 10 bases remaining between them. CDR1 is MNHEY, CDR2 SMNVEV, per germline (reference sequence). This clonotype came up many times. V usage is TRBV27 and J usage is TRBJ2-3; no reliable D call. Sequencing used PBMCs or a T cell subset sorted from them (not recorded which). The clonotype comes from an adult who had mild COVID-19 (a few samples of this study predate the infection). Cell type and time point are not known. The CDR3 coding sequence is TGTGCCAGCAGTTTCCCGATGGGGACGCAGTATTTT. Residues: CASSFPMGTQYF.